This T cell receptor (beta chain) is drawn from a study of Graves' ophthalmopathy and Graves' hyperthyroidism. Study results and limitations: The model achieved 55% to 71% sensitivity and approximately 74% specificity for ophthalmopathy progression. Thyroid clonotypes that were expanded above 0.001 frequency mostly also appeared in blood.

Amplification targeted the TCR beta CDR3 regions, with RNA transcripts as the source material. HTBI primers primed a first-round RT-PCR, and a second-round multiplex PCR followed. TCRdb called the multiplex PCR reads again in MiXCR, with one record for every CDR3 protein. Of some 390,000 distinct CDR3 sequences in the sample, around 19% are singletons; the top ten hold roughly 1.4%. Excluded were patients with other autoimmune diseases, uncontrolled infections, pregnancy or lactation. Germline V gene lookup returns CDR1 SGHRS and CDR2 YFSETQ. The CDR3 loop spans 15 amino acids. With 3 bases clipped from V and 6 bases from J, the junction kept 7 bases outside the gene matches. In its sample, this clonotype was seen many times. Its cognate antigen is unknown.

The V call is TRBV5-1, the J call TRBJ2-7; 12 nucleotides agree with TRBD1. The TCR comes from a woman aged 18-30 years with Graves' ophthalmopathy. What was sequenced was peripheral blood. In nucleotides, the CDR3 is TGCGCCAGCAGCTACTCCGGGACAGGGGGCGGCGAGCAGTACTTC. It encodes CASSYSGTGGGEQYF.